This T cell receptor (beta chain) was sequenced during a study of T cells in Graves' hyperthyroidism and ophthalmopathy. Whole-study results and caveats: The model identified upcoming ophthalmopathy a median roughly 6 months ahead of onset. Clonotypes that were expanded in thyroid above 0.001 mostly appeared in blood too. Ophthalmopathy was distinguished from stable hyperthyroidism by 13 V-J signatures.

This clonotype was seen ten or more times. The antigen is undetermined. Hyperthyroidism patients were newly diagnosed, had disease duration under 2 months, and were aged 18 to 65 years. RNA transcripts served as the template for amplifying TCR beta CDR3 regions. With the HTBI primer set, the TCR CDR3 went through a first round of RT-PCR. In TCRdb, the multiplex PCR reads were re-called with MiXCR into one record per CDR3 protein. The sample yields approximately 700,000 distinct CDR3 sequences, roughly 15% seen once. V lost 0 bases and J 2 bases, leaving 14 bases between the germline ends. Germline V gene data show CDR1 as SGHTS and CDR2 as YDEGEE. The CDR3 covers 16 residues.

The chain has TRBV5-8 and TRBJ2-5, with D tentatively TRBD2 (5 bases). The source is a man between 18 and 29 years old with Graves' hyperthyroidism. The sequenced sample consisted of blood. The chain's CDR3 is CASSLGGAVRQETQYF. CDR3 nucleotide sequence: TGTGCCAGCAGCTTGGGGGGAGCGGTGCGACAAGAGACCCAGTACTTC.